A single sample is the source of the 26 T cell receptor beta chains below, sequenced in a study of blood T cell repertoires in COVID-19. Data came from immunoSEQ multiplex PCR; TCRdb stores just in-frame clones and leaves some out. Of over 200,000 clones in the sample, around 92% were seen once. Sample: peripheral blood. These receptors originate from a person aged 18 to 35 with COVID-19, enrolled during active disease.

This clone was detected only once. V and J are TRBV19 and TRBJ2-1; 9 positions match TRBD2. The CDR3 contains 15 residues. CDR1 is LNHDA, CDR2 SQIVND, per germline (reference sequence). J lost 9 bases, V lost 4 bases, and 10 bases had no gene match. CDR3 region: CASSTGVAGVLEQFF. CDR3 nucleotide sequence: TGTGCCAGTAGTACGGGGGTAGCGGGAGTACTTGAGCAGTTCTTC.

V gene TRBV6-1 combines with J gene TRBJ1-3; possibly TRBD1 for D (6 bases). The CDR3 runs 19 residues. V gave up 3 bases and J gave up 0 bases, with 21 bases separating them. Germline CDR1 and CDR2: MNHNS and SASEGT. CDR3 nucleotides: TGTGCCAGCAGTGATGGGGGCCCGAGAGGGGATGCCTCTGGAAACACCATATATTTT. Translating gives CASSDGGPRGDASGNTIYF.

This clone was found once. The V gene is TRBV28, the J gene TRBJ2-2; unclear D gene. The germline CDR1 and CDR2 sequences are MDHEN and SYDVKM. The CDR3 is 10 amino acids. Trimming cost V 5 bases and J 7 bases, with 2 bases left between them. CDR3 protein: CASSHGELFF. In nucleotides, the CDR3 is TGTGCCAGCAGTCACGGGGAGCTGTTTTTT.

The chain combines TRBV19 with TRBJ1-2; D ambiguous. The V end lost 7 bases, the J end lost 5 bases, and 14 bases lay between the germline ends. Germline V CDR1 and CDR2: LNHDA, SQIVND (reference sequence). This CDR3 comprises 13 residues. CDR3 in amino acids: CASTPRRDYGYTF. In DNA, the CDR3 is TGTGCCAGTACTCCCCGGAGGGATTATGGCTACACCTTC.

The chain employs TRBV2 and TRBJ2-5; D uncertain. This CDR3 has 14 residues. Trimming left V 6 bases short and J 4 bases short, with 15 bases between. Germline V lookup: CDR1 SNHLY, CDR2 FYNNEI. CDR3 DNA: TGTGCCAGCAGCGCGGCCGCGACCCTAGAGACCCAGTACTTC. It encodes CASSAAATLETQYF. The complete variable domain, with remaining parts taken from reference TRBV2 and TRBJ2-5, reads EPEVTQTPSHQVTQMGQEVILRCVPISNHLYFYWYRQILGQKVEFLVSFYNNEISEKSEIFDDQFSVERPDGSNFTLKIRSTKLEDSAMYFCASSAAATLETQYFGPGTRLLVL.

The chain combines TRBV19 with TRBJ1-4; D call uncertain. Trimming took off 7 bases at V and 11 bases at J, with 11 bases between the two ends. This CDR3 region has 11 residues. Germline V gene data show CDR1 as LNHDA and CDR2 as SQIVND (reference sequence). The CDR3 nucleotides are TGTGCCAGTACGAACGGGGTGAAACTGTTTTTT. Translating it yields CASTNGVKLFF.

This chain links TRBV7-6 with TRBJ2-3, with TRBD2 as a possible D gene (6 bases). Trimming took 5 bases from V and 5 from J, leaving 32 bases between them. This CDR3 is 20 amino acids long. The germline gives CDR1 SGHVS, CDR2 FNYEAQ. The DNA of the CDR3 is TGTGCCAGCAGCCCTAGGAGTAGAGGGAGACTAGGGATTATTCGAGATACGCAGTATTTT. Its translation: CASSPRSRGRLGIIRDTQYF. Looking up the rest from reference TRBV7-6 and TRBJ2-3 gives the full variable domain: GAGVSQSPRYKVTKRGQDVALRCDPISGHVSLYWYRQALGQGPEFLTYFNYEAQQDKSGLPNDRFSAERPEGSISTLTIQRTEQRDSAMYRCASSPRSRGRLGIIRDTQYFGPGTRLTVL.

The table lists this clone with a count of one. The V gene is TRBV5-6, the J gene TRBJ2-2, with TRBD1 matching over 8 bases. Losses at the gene ends were 0 bases for V and 6 bases for J; bases not matched to a gene: 4. The germline CDR1 and CDR2 sequences are SGHDT and YYEEEE. The CDR3 length is 15 residues. The CDR3 is CASSLGRGHPGELFF. In DNA form, the CDR3 reads TGTGCCAGCAGCTTGGGCAGGGGGCATCCCGGGGAGCTGTTTTTT.

The V call is TRBV27, the J call TRBJ1-1; 11 bases match TRBD1. Germline CDR1 is MNHEY and CDR2 is SMNVEV (reference sequence). The CDR3 sequence is 16 residues long. The V and J ends lost 5 bases and 0 bases, in that order; junction bases with no gene match: 5. The CDR3 DNA reads TGTGCCAGCAGTCCACGGACAGGGGGCGTGAACACTGAAGCTTTCTTT. Its protein product is CASSPRTGGVNTEAFF.

V is TRBV10-3 and J is TRBJ2-1; 13 bases are a match to TRBD2. This CDR3 is built from 16 residues. Germline V CDR1 and CDR2: ENHRY, SYGVKD. After removal of 3 bases from V and 4 bases from J, the junction contained 3 bases not matched to a gene. CDR3 sequence reads: CAISEGGLAGYNEQFF. The CDR3 DNA reads TGTGCCATCAGTGAAGGGGGACTAGCGGGATACAATGAGCAGTTCTTC.

The CDR3 reads CASSQGRLYAGGPYEQYF. The CDR3, as DNA: TGCGCCAGCAGCCAAGGAAGACTGTACGCGGGAGGGCCCTACGAGCAGTACTTC. The chain joins TRBV4-1 to TRBJ2-7, with TRBD2 identical over 9 bases. Germline V gene sequence: CDR1 MGHRA, CDR2 YSYEKL. Trimming removed 1 base from V and 2 bases from J; junction bases left unmatched: 12. CDR3 length equals 18 residues.

The gene calls are TRBV6-6 and TRBJ1-6; no clear D gene. The V end was cut by 0 bases, the J end by 10 bases, with 10 bases between. This CDR3 region has 14 residues. Germline values: CDR1 MNHNY, CDR2 SVGAGI (reference sequence). The CDR3 here is CASSYSPGNSPLHF. CDR3 nucleotides: TGTGCCAGCAGTTACTCGCCAGGAAACTCACCCCTCCACTTT.

The rearrangement uses TRBV5-6 and TRBJ1-6, with 7 bases fitting TRBD1. The CDR3 has 13 residues. Germline V gene lookup returns CDR1 SGHDT and CDR2 YYEEEE. V lost 3 bases and J lost 12; bases outside the gene matches: 6. CDR3 protein: CASSSTGLLPLHF. The CDR3 DNA is TGTGCCAGCAGCTCGACAGGGCTTTTACCCCTCCACTTT.

The chain joins TRBV9 to TRBJ2-3; a weak D match, TRBD1 (5 bases). Germline values: CDR1 SGDLS, CDR2 YYNGEE. The V end lost 0 bases, the J end lost 4 bases, and 6 bases lay between the germline ends. This CDR3 comprises 13 residues. The CDR3 nucleotides read TGTGCCAGCAGCGTAGCGACAGCAGATACGCAGTATTTT. Translating it yields CASSVATADTQYF.

Note on this clone: Other DNA sequences within the sample encode an identical CDR3. CDR3 nucleotides: TGTGCCAGCAGCGTAGAACCCAGCGCGGCCTACGAGCAGTACTTC. Encoded protein: CASSVEPSAAYEQYF. The rearrangement joins TRBV9 to TRBJ2-7; D call uncertain. The germline V gene encodes CDR1 SGDLS and CDR2 YYNGEE. The CDR3 totals 15 residues. Between the trimmed V and J ends, which lost 0 bases and 2 bases, there was a span of 12 bases.

This sequence joins TRBV2 and TRBJ1-5; a weak D match, TRBD1 (5 bases). The CDR3 runs 14 residues. The V end lost 1 base, the J end lost 6 bases, and 10 bases lay between the germline ends. Germline CDR1 and CDR2: SNHLY and FYNNEI. CDR3 in amino acids: CASSEEGSPQPQHF. The CDR3 coding sequence is TGTGCCAGCAGTGAAGAGGGGTCACCTCAGCCCCAGCATTTT.

The chain is built from TRBV2 and TRBJ2-7; TRBD1 matches 9 bases. The CDR3 is 13 amino acids. V trimming: 6 bases; J trimming: 6 bases; junction bases outside the gene matches: 6. Germline CDR1 SNHLY, CDR2 FYNNEI. The CDR3 region is CASRRGQGVEQYF. The DNA for the CDR3 is TGTGCCAGCAGGAGGGGACAGGGAGTCGAGCAGTACTTC. Looking up the rest from reference TRBV2 and TRBJ2-7 gives the full variable domain: EPEVTQTPSHQVTQMGQEVILRCVPISNHLYFYWYRQILGQKVEFLVSFYNNEISEKSEIFDDQFSVERPDGSNFTLKIRSTKLEDSAMYFCASRRGQGVEQYFGPGTRLTVT.

This chain links TRBV19 with TRBJ2-1; 13 nucleotides match TRBD2. This CDR3 region has 17 residues. Per germline, CDR1 LNHDA and CDR2 SQIVND (reference sequence). With 1 base clipped from V and 7 bases from J, the junction kept 7 bases outside the gene matches. The CDR3 loop reads CASSIARLAGGRNEQFF. CDR3 DNA: TGTGCCAGTAGTATAGCCCGACTAGCGGGAGGTAGGAATGAGCAGTTCTTC.

The chain links TRBV4-1 to TRBJ2-4; 7 positions agree with TRBD1. In germline, CDR1 is MGHRA, CDR2 YSYEKL. The junction had 6 bases not matched to a gene; V was cut back by 0 bases and J by 7 bases. The CDR3 is 15 amino acids. CDR3 protein: CASSQDLQGWNIQYF. For the CDR3, the DNA is TGCGCCAGCAGCCAAGACCTACAGGGGTGGAACATTCAGTACTTC.

The chain links TRBV5-6 to TRBJ2-7; TRBD1 matches 7 bases. Germline assignment: CDR1 SGHDT and CDR2 YYEEEE. The CDR3 runs to 14 residues. The junction had 6 bases not matched to a gene; V was cut back by 4 bases and J by 2 bases. This CDR3 is CASSQGQSAYEQYF. As DNA, the CDR3 is TGTGCCAGCAGCCAGGGACAGAGCGCCTACGAGCAGTACTTC. The variable domain in full, completed from reference TRBV5-6 and TRBJ2-7, reads DAGVTQSPTHLIKTRGQQVTLRCSPKSGHDTVSWYQQALGQGPQFIFQYYEEEERQRGNFPDRFSGHQFPNYSSELNVNALLLGDSALYLCASSQGQSAYEQYFGPGTRLTVT.

The rearrangement uses TRBV9 and TRBJ2-3; tentative D call: TRBD2 (6 bases). This CDR3 contains 15 residues. Germline CDR1 and CDR2: SGDLS and YYNGEE. Trimming removed 0 bases from V and 5 bases from J, with 13 bases in between. The CDR3 loop reads CASSVASAPGDTQYF. The DNA of the CDR3 is TGTGCCAGCAGCGTAGCTAGCGCCCCGGGAGATACGCAGTATTTT. The full variable domain, with the rest looked up from reference TRBV9 and TRBJ2-3, is DSGVTQTPKHLITATGQRVTLRCSPRSGDLSVYWYQQSLDQGLQFLIQYYNGEERAKGNILERFSAQQFPDLHSELNLSSLELGDSALYFCASSVASAPGDTQYFGPGTRLTVL.

The chain carries TRBV5-1 and TRBJ2-2; 8 positions match TRBD2. CDR3 length equals 16 residues. Germline V gene sequence: CDR1 SGHRS, CDR2 YFSETQ. V was clipped by 0 bases and J by 3 bases; unmatched bases: 4. For the CDR3, the DNA is TGCGCCAGCAGCTTGGTTCCGGGGGGGTACACCGGGGAGCTGTTTTTT. It yields the protein CASSLVPGGYTGELFF. Variable domain in full (rest from reference TRBV5-1 and TRBJ2-2): KAGVTQTPRYLIKTRGQQVTLSCSPISGHRSVSWYQQTPGQGLQFLFEYFSETQRNKGNFPGRFSGRQFSNSRSEMNVSTLELGDSALYLCASSLVPGGYTGELFFGEGSRLTVL.

The chain uses TRBV7-9 and TRBJ2-5, with TRBD2 matching over 10 bases. The V gene end was trimmed by 7 bases and the J gene end by 4 bases; junction bases not matched to a gene: 3. The CDR3 is 13 residues long. Germline assignment: CDR1 SEHNR and CDR2 FQNEAQ (reference sequence). CDR3 bases: TGTGCCAGCACCATAGCGGGAGGAGAGACCCAGTACTTC. This encodes CASTIAGGETQYF.

The chain links TRBV6-6 to TRBJ2-5; possible D gene TRBD2, 6 bases. The CDR3 is made up of 15 amino acids. Germline V gene data show CDR1 as MNHNY and CDR2 as SVGAGI (reference sequence). V shed 4 bases and J shed 5 bases, with 17 bases lying between them. The CDR3 sequence: CASSSQVGGLETQYF. CDR3 in DNA: TGTGCCAGCAGTTCACAGGTCGGGGGACTGGAGACCCAGTACTTC.

The sample holds one count of this clone. V and J are TRBV7-9 and TRBJ2-5; 9 nucleotides match TRBD1. Germline-derived CDR1 and CDR2 are SEHNR and FQNEAQ (reference sequence). The CDR3 has 15 amino acids. V dropped 5 bases and J dropped 4; count of bases not matched to a gene: 8. The CDR3 DNA sequence: TGTGCCAGCAGCCCAGGGGACAGGGAGGGAGAGACCCAGTACTTC. Its protein is CASSPGDREGETQYF.

The V gene is TRBV6-5, the J gene TRBJ2-7; TRBD2 matches 7 bases. The CDR3 is 14 residues long. Per the germline V gene, CDR1 is MNHEY and CDR2 is SVGAGI. The trim removed 2 bases at V and 3 bases at J, leaving 4 bases unmatched. The CDR3 protein is CASSYRTSLYEQYF. The CDR3 nucleotides read TGTGCCAGCAGTTACCGGACTAGTCTCTACGAGCAGTACTTC.